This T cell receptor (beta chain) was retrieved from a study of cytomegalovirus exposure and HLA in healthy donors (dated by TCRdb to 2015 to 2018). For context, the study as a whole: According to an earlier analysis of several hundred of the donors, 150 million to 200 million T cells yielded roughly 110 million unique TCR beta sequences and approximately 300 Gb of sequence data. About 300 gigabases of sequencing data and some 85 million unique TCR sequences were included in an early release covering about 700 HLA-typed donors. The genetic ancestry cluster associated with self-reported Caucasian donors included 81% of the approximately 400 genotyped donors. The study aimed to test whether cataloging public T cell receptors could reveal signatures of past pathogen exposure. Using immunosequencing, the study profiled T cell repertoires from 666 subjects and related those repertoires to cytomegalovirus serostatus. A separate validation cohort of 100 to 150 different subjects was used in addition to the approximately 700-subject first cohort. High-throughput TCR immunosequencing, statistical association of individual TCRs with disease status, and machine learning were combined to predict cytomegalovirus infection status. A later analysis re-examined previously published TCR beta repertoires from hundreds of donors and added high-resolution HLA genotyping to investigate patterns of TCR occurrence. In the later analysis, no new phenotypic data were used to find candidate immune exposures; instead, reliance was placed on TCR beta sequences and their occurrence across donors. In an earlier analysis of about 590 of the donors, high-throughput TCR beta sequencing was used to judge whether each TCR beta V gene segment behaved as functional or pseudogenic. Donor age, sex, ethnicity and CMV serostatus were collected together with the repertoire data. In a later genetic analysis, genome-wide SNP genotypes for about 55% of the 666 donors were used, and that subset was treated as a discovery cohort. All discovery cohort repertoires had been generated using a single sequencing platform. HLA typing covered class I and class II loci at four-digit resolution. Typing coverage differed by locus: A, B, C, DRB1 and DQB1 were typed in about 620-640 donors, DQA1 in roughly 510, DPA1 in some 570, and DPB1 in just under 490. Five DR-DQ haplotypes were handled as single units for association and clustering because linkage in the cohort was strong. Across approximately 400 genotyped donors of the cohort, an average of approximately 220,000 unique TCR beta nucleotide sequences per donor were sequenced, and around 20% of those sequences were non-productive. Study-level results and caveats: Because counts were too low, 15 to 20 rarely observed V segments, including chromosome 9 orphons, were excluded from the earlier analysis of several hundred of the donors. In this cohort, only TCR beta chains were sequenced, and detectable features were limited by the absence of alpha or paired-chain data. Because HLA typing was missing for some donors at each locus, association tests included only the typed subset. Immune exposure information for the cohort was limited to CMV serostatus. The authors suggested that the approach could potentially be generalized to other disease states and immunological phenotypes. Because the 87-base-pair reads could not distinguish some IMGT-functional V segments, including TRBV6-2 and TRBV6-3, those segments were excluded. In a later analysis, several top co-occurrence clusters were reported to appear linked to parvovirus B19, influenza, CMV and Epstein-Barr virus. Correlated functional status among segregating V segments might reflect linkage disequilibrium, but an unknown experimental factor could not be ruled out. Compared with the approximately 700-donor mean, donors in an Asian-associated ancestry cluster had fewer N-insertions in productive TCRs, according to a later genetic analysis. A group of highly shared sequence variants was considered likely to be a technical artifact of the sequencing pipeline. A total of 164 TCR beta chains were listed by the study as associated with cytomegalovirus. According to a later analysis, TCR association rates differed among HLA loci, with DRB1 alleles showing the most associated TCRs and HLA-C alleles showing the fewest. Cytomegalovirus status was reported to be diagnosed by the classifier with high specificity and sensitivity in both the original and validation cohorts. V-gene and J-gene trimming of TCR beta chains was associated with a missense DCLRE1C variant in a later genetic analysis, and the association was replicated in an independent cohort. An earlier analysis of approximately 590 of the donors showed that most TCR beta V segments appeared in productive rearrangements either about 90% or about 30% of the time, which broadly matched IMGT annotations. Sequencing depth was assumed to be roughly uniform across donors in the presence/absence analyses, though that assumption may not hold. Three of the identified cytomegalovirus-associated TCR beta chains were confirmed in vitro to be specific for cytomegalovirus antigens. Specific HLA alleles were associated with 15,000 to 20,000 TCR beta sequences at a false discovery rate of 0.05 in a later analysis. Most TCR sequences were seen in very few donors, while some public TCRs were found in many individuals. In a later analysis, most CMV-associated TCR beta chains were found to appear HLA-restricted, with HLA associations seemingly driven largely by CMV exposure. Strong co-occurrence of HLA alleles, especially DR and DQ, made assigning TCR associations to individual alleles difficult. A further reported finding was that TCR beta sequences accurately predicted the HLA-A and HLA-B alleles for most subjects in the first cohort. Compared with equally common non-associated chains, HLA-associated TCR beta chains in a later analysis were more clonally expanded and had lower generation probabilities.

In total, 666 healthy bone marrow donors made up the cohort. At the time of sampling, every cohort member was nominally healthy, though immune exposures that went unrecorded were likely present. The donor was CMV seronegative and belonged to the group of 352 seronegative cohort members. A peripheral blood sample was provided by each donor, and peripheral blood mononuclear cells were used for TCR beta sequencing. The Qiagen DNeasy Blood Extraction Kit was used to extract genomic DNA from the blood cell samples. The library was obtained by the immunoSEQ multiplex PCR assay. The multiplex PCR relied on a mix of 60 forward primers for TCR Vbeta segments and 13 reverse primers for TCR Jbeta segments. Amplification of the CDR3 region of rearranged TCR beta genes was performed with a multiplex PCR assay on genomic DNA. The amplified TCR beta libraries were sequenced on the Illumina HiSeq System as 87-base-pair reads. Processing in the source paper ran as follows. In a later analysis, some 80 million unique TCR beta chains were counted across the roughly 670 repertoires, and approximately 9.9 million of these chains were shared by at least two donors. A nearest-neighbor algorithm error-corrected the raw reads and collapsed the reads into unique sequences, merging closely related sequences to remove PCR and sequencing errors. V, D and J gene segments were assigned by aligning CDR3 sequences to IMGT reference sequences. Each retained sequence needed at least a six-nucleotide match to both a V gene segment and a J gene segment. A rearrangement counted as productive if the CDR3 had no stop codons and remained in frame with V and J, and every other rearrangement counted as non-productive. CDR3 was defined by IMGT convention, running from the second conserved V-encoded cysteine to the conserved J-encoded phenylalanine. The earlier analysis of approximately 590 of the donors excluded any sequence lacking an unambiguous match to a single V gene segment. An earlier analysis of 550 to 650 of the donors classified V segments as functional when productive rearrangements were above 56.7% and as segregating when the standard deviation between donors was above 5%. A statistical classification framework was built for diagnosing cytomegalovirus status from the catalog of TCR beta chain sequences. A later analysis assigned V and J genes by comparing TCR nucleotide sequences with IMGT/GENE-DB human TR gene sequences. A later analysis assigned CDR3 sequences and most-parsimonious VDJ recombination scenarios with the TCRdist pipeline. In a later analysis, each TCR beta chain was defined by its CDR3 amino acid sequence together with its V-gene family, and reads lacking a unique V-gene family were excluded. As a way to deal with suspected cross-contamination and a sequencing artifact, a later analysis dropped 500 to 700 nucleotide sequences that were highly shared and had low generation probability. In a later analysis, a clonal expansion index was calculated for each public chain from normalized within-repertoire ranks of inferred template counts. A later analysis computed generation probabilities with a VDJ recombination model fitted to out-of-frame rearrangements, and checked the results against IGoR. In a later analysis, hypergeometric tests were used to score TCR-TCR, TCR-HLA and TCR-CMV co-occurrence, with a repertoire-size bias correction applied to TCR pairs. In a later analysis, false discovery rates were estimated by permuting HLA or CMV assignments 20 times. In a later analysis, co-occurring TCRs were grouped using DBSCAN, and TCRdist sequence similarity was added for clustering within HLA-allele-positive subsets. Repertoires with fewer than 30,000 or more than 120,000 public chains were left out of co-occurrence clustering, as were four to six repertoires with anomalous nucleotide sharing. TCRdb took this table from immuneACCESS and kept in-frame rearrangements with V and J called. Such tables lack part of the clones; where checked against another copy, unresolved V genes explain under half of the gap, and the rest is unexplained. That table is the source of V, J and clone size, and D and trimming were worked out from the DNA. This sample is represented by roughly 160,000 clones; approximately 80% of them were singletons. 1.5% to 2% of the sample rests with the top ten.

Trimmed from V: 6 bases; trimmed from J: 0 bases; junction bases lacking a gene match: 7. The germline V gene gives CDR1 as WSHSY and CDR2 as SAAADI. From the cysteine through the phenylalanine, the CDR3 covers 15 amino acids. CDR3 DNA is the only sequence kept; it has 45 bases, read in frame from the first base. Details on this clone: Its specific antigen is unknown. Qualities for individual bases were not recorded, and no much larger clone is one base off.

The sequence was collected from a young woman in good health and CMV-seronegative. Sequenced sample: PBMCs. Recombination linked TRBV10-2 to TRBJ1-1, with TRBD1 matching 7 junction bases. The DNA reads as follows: TGCGCCAGCAGACCTAACAGGGGAATGAACACTGAAGCTTTCTTT. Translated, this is CASRPNRGMNTEAFF.